This TCR beta chain came from a study of cytomegalovirus exposure and HLA in healthy donors. In this sample, this clone turned up once. The study ran its PCR with 60 Vbeta and 13 Jbeta primers. In the original workflow: Later reanalysis found roughly 80 million unique TCR beta chains, roughly 9.9 million of them shared. Some clones are missing from TCRdb's copy, which holds only in-frame ones; the method was immunoSEQ multiplex PCR. Clone size and V and J calls were adopted from that table, with D and trimming inferred from the DNA. Counted here are about 150,000 clones, about 80% occurring once; the ten biggest clones make up roughly 12%. Germline V gives CDR1 SGDLS, CDR2 YYNGEE. The CDR3 contains 15 residues. The V segment lost 4 bases and the J segment 2 bases; nucleotides outside the gene matches: 8.

The chain links TRBV9 to TRBJ2-5, with 7 bases lining up with TRBD1. This TCR was sampled from a young man in good health and CMV-seropositive. The sample comprised PBMCs. The CDR3 loop reads CASSPVDREQETQYF. CDR3 bases: TGTGCCAGCAGCCCCGTCGACAGGGAACAAGAGACCCAGTACTTC.